The rows below give T cell receptor beta chains drawn from one sample of a study of Graves' ophthalmopathy and Graves' hyperthyroidism. TCRdb re-called the multiplex PCR reads with MiXCR, one entry per CDR3 protein. The table has under 400,000 distinct CDR3 sequences, roughly a sixth seen once. The sample comprised peripheral blood. The source of these receptors is an adult man with Graves' ophthalmopathy. CDR3s include the opening cysteine and the closing phenylalanine or tryptophan. D genes are given only for firm matches. Only some rows state a clone size, as once, few, many or a class for expanded clones.

NA NA TRBJ2-7 TRBV24-1 TGTGCCACCAGTAGCGAGGACTACCCCTACGAGCAGTACTTC CATSSEDYPYEQYF
TRBD1 many TRBJ1-5 TRBV6-7 TGTGCCAGCAGTCGACGACAGGGAAAATTTAGCAATCAGCCCCAGCATTTT CASSRRQGKFSNQPQHF
NA many TRBJ2-2 TRBV30 TGTGCCTGGGGAGCAGGGGCGAGGGGCCGGGAGCTGTTTTTT CAWGAGARGRELFF
NA many TRBJ1-2 TRBV28 TGTGCCAGCAGTCTCCCGGCCAAGGGGGATGGCTACACCTTC CASSLPAKGDGYTF
NA NA TRBJ2-5 TRBV6-1 TGTGCCAGCAGTGAGGCGCACAGACGGGAGACCCAGTACTTC CASSEAHRRETQYF
NA many TRBJ2-2 TRBV12-3/TRBV12-4 TGTGCCAGCAGCCCGAGGCTTAACACCGGGGAGCTGTTTTTT CASSPRLNTGELFF
NA many TRBJ2-7 TRBV29-1 TGCAGCGTTGGTGGGGGGCAGGGCGCGTACGAGCAGTACTTC CSVGGGQGAYEQYF
NA many TRBJ2-5 TRBV6-1 TGTGCCAGCAGTGAATTCCTTCTTTTTAGTATTGGGCAGTCGGGCCAAGAGACCCAGTACTTC CASSEFLLFSIGQSGQETQYF
NA many TRBJ2-2 TRBV27 TGTGCCAGCGGCAGGGGCACCGGGGAGCTGTTTTTT CASGRGTGELFF
TRBD1 many TRBJ2-6 TRBV7-3 TGTGCCAGCAGCTTTGGGGACAGGGGCTCTGGGGCCAACGTCCTGACTTTC CASSFGDRGSGANVLTF
NA many TRBJ1-2 TRBV6-1 TGTGCCAGCAGTGACAGGGTTCTTGGGGGCTACACCTTC CASSDRVLGGYTF
NA NA TRBJ2-2 TRBV7-8 TGTGCCAGCAAGGTGGGGTCGAACACCGGGGAGCTGTTTTTT CASKVGSNTGELFF
NA many TRBJ2-5 TRBV7-2 TGTGCCAGCAGCTCCGCGGGACAGATACAAGAGACCCAGTACTTC CASSSAGQIQETQYF
NA NA TRBJ2-5 TRBV6-1 TGTGCCAGCAGCAAGGGGACCAAAGAGACCCAGTACTTC CASSKGTKETQYF
NA few TRBJ1-5 TRBV6-5 TGTGCCAGCAGTTACTGGGGGCATCAGCCCCAGCATTTT CASSYWGHQPQHF
NA many TRBJ1-1 TRBV30 TGTGCCTGCCCGGGACATCTGAACACTGAAGCTTTCTTT CACPGHLNTEAFF
NA many TRBJ1-1 TRBV6-1 TGTGCCAGCGGTACCCCACCAGAGAACACTGAAGCTTTCTTT CASGTPPENTEAFF
NA many TRBJ2-7 TRBV9 TGTGCCAGCAGCGTAGCCGGGTTGGAAGGACAGCAGTACTTC CASSVAGLEGQQYF
NA many TRBJ2-7 TRBV2 TGTGCCAGCAGTGAAGCAAAAGGGTACGAGCAGTACTTC CASSEAKGYEQYF
NA NA TRBJ2-4 TRBV20-1 TGCAGTGCTAGAGAGGGGTACCTAGCCAAAAACATTCAGTACTTC CSAREGYLAKNIQYF
NA many TRBJ2-7 TRBV30 TGTGCCTGGAGCGGACGGACTGGACAGCGGTACGAGCAGTACTTC CAWSGRTGQRYEQYF
NA many TRBJ1-1 TRBV12-3/TRBV12-4 TGTGCCAGCAAAACCTCCCCGCAGGCACATGCTGAAGCTTTCTTT CASKTSPQAHAEAFF
NA NA TRBJ2-2 TRBV10-3 TGTGCCATCAGTGAGCCAGACAGTCCCGGGGAGCTGTTTTTT CAISEPDSPGELFF
TRBD2 many TRBJ2-4 TRBV2 TGTGCCAGCAGCGCAAGAGCTAGCGGGGGGGGGATTGGCAAAAACATTCAGTACTTC CASSARASGGGIGKNIQYF
NA few TRBJ1-5 TRBV12-3/TRBV12-4 TGTGCCAGCAGTCGGGACGCGGAAAATCAGCCCCAGCATTTT CASSRDAENQPQHF